This is a list of T cell receptor beta chains from one sample in a study of post-analysis software for immune sequencing data. Using its own MiXCR run on the PCR reads, TCRdb lists one record per CDR3 protein. The sample has a few hundred thousand distinct CDR3 sequences, 45% seen once. The sequenced sample consisted of blood. The receptors come from a girl aged 10-17 years with multiple sclerosis. CDR3s include the opening cysteine and the closing phenylalanine or tryptophan. Fields, in order: CDR3 protein, CDR3 DNA, clone size, J gene, D gene, V gene. The D gene is left open where the match is weak. Size values are once, few and many counts, or a class for expanded clones, and some rows have none.

CASSPISGTSEYEQYF | TGTGCCAGCAGCCCGATATCCGGGACTAGCGAATACGAGCAGTACTTC | . | TRBJ2-7 | TRBD2 | TRBV7-2
CASSYSDRNEQFF | TGTGCCAGCAGTTACTCCGACCGGAATGAGCAGTTCTTC | . | TRBJ2-1 | . | TRBV6-5
CSARDIEFSYNEQFF | TGCAGTGCTAGAGATATCGAATTCTCCTACAATGAGCAGTTCTTC | . | TRBJ2-1 | . | TRBV20-1
CASSQEFGGSSYNEQFF | TGTGCCAGCAGCCAAGAATTCGGCGGGAGCTCCTACAATGAGCAGTTCTTC | few | TRBJ2-1 | TRBD2 | TRBV4-2
CASSPQGVPTEAFF | TGTGCCAGCAGTCCCCAGGGGGTCCCCACTGAAGCTTTCTTT | . | TRBJ1-1 | TRBD1 | TRBV6-2/TRBV6-3
CASTENTARGSTDTQYF | TGTGCCAGCACCGAAAATACCGCCAGGGGAAGCACAGATACGCAGTATTTT | . | TRBJ2-3 | . | TRBV6-1
CASSRTGFQETQYF | TGTGCCAGCAGCCGGACAGGGTTCCAAGAGACCCAGTACTTC | . | TRBJ2-5 | TRBD1 | TRBV12-3/TRBV12-4
CSAKQRGFSYNEQFF | TGCAGTGCTAAGCAGCGGGGGTTCTCCTACAATGAGCAGTTCTTC | . | TRBJ2-1 | TRBD2 | TRBV20-1
CSARDRDQNGLFF | TGCAGTGCTAGAGATAGGGACCAAAATGGCCTGTTTTTT | once | TRBJ1-4 | . | TRBV20-1
CASSSSDTNTEAFF | TGTGCCAGCAGTTCATCGGACACGAACACTGAAGCTTTCTTT | . | TRBJ1-1 | . | TRBV6-6
CASRRQDFSGANVLTF | TGTGCCAGCAGGCGACAGGATTTCTCTGGGGCCAACGTCCTGACTTTC | few | TRBJ2-6 | . | TRBV12-3/TRBV12-4
CASSLAGEADEQYF | TGTGCCAGCAGTCTGGCGGGAGAAGCGGACGAGCAGTACTTC | . | TRBJ2-7 | TRBD2 | TRBV6-1
CSAKLAGRSYEQYF | TGCAGTGCTAAACTAGCGGGGCGAAGCTACGAGCAGTACTTC | . | TRBJ2-7 | TRBD2 | TRBV20-1
CATSRDKDSAGEQYF | TGTGCCACCAGCAGAGATAAAGACTCGGCGGGCGAGCAGTACTTC | many | TRBJ2-7 | . | TRBV15
CASREGGSTEKLFF | TGTGCCAGCAGAGAGGGGGGAAGTACTGAAAAACTGTTTTTT | . | TRBJ1-4 | . | TRBV7-9
CSASILNYGYTF | TGCAGTGCCTCAATACTGAACTATGGCTACACCTTC | few | TRBJ1-2 | . | TRBV20-1
CASSRGQEGETQYF | TGTGCCAGCAGTCGCGGACAGGAAGGAGAGACCCAGTACTTC | few | TRBJ2-5 | TRBD1 | TRBV12-3/TRBV12-4
CSARDLNGRSSYNEQFF | TGCAGTGCTAGAGATCTCAACGGGAGAAGCTCCTACAATGAGCAGTTCTTC | few | TRBJ2-1 | . | TRBV20-1
CSARATGNQPQHF | TGCAGTGCTAGAGCGACTGGGAATCAGCCCCAGCATTTT | once | TRBJ1-5 | . | TRBV20-1
CSVTPASGSETQYF | TGCAGCGTGACCCCGGCTAGCGGGAGTGAGACCCAGTACTTC | . | TRBJ2-5 | TRBD2 | TRBV29-1
CSAPGLAGAYEQYF | TGCAGTGCCCCGGGACTAGCGGGAGCCTACGAGCAGTACTTC | many | TRBJ2-7 | TRBD2 | TRBV20-1
CASSYSTAGSLHEQYF | TGTGCCAGCAGTTACTCGACGGCGGGAAGCCTCCACGAGCAGTACTTC | . | TRBJ2-7 | . | TRBV6-5
CASTRDSVYEQYF | TGTGCCAGCACCCGGGACAGCGTCTACGAGCAGTACTTC | few | TRBJ2-7 | TRBD1 | TRBV12-3/TRBV12-4
CASRYGTEPSYEQYF | TGTGCCAGCAGATACGGGACCGAGCCTAGCTACGAGCAGTACTTC | . | TRBJ2-7 | . | TRBV6-5
CSGGDRLTNTEAFF | TGCAGTGGGGGGGACCGTCTGACGAACACTGAAGCTTTCTTT | . | TRBJ1-1 | . | TRBV20-1
CASSDKGTAEKLFF | TGCGCCAGCAGCGACAAGGGAACAGCTGAAAAACTGTTTTTT | . | TRBJ1-4 | . | TRBV4-1
CASSFKESGPQHF | TGTGCCAGCAGTTTTAAGGAGTCCGGGCCCCAGCATTTT | . | TRBJ1-5 | . | TRBV12-3/TRBV12-4
CSASSPASSYNEQFF | TGCAGTGCTAGTTCTCCAGCAAGCTCCTACAATGAGCAGTTCTTC | once | TRBJ2-1 | . | TRBV20-1
CAWRGGGNQPQHF | TGTGCCTGGAGGGGTGGCGGAAATCAGCCCCAGCATTTT | . | TRBJ1-5 | . | TRBV30
CASSLSAGETQYF | TGTGCCAGCAGCTTATCAGCGGGAGAGACCCAGTACTTC | . | TRBJ2-5 | . | TRBV5-6
CASNLQGYDTEAFF | TGTGCCAGCAACCTACAGGGATATGACACTGAAGCTTTCTTT | . | TRBJ1-1 | . | TRBV12-3/TRBV12-4
CASSLVGETSVIAKNIQYF | TGTGCCAGCAGCTTAGTCGGGGAAACTAGCGTAATAGCCAAAAACATTCAGTACTTC | . | TRBJ2-4 | TRBD2 | TRBV7-9
CASSLDTAMNTEAFF | TGCGCCAGCAGCTTGGACACCGCTATGAACACTGAAGCTTTCTTT | . | TRBJ1-1 | . | TRBV5-1
CASKYRSYNEQFF | TGTGCCAGCAAGTATAGGAGCTACAATGAGCAGTTCTTC | . | TRBJ2-1 | . | TRBV2